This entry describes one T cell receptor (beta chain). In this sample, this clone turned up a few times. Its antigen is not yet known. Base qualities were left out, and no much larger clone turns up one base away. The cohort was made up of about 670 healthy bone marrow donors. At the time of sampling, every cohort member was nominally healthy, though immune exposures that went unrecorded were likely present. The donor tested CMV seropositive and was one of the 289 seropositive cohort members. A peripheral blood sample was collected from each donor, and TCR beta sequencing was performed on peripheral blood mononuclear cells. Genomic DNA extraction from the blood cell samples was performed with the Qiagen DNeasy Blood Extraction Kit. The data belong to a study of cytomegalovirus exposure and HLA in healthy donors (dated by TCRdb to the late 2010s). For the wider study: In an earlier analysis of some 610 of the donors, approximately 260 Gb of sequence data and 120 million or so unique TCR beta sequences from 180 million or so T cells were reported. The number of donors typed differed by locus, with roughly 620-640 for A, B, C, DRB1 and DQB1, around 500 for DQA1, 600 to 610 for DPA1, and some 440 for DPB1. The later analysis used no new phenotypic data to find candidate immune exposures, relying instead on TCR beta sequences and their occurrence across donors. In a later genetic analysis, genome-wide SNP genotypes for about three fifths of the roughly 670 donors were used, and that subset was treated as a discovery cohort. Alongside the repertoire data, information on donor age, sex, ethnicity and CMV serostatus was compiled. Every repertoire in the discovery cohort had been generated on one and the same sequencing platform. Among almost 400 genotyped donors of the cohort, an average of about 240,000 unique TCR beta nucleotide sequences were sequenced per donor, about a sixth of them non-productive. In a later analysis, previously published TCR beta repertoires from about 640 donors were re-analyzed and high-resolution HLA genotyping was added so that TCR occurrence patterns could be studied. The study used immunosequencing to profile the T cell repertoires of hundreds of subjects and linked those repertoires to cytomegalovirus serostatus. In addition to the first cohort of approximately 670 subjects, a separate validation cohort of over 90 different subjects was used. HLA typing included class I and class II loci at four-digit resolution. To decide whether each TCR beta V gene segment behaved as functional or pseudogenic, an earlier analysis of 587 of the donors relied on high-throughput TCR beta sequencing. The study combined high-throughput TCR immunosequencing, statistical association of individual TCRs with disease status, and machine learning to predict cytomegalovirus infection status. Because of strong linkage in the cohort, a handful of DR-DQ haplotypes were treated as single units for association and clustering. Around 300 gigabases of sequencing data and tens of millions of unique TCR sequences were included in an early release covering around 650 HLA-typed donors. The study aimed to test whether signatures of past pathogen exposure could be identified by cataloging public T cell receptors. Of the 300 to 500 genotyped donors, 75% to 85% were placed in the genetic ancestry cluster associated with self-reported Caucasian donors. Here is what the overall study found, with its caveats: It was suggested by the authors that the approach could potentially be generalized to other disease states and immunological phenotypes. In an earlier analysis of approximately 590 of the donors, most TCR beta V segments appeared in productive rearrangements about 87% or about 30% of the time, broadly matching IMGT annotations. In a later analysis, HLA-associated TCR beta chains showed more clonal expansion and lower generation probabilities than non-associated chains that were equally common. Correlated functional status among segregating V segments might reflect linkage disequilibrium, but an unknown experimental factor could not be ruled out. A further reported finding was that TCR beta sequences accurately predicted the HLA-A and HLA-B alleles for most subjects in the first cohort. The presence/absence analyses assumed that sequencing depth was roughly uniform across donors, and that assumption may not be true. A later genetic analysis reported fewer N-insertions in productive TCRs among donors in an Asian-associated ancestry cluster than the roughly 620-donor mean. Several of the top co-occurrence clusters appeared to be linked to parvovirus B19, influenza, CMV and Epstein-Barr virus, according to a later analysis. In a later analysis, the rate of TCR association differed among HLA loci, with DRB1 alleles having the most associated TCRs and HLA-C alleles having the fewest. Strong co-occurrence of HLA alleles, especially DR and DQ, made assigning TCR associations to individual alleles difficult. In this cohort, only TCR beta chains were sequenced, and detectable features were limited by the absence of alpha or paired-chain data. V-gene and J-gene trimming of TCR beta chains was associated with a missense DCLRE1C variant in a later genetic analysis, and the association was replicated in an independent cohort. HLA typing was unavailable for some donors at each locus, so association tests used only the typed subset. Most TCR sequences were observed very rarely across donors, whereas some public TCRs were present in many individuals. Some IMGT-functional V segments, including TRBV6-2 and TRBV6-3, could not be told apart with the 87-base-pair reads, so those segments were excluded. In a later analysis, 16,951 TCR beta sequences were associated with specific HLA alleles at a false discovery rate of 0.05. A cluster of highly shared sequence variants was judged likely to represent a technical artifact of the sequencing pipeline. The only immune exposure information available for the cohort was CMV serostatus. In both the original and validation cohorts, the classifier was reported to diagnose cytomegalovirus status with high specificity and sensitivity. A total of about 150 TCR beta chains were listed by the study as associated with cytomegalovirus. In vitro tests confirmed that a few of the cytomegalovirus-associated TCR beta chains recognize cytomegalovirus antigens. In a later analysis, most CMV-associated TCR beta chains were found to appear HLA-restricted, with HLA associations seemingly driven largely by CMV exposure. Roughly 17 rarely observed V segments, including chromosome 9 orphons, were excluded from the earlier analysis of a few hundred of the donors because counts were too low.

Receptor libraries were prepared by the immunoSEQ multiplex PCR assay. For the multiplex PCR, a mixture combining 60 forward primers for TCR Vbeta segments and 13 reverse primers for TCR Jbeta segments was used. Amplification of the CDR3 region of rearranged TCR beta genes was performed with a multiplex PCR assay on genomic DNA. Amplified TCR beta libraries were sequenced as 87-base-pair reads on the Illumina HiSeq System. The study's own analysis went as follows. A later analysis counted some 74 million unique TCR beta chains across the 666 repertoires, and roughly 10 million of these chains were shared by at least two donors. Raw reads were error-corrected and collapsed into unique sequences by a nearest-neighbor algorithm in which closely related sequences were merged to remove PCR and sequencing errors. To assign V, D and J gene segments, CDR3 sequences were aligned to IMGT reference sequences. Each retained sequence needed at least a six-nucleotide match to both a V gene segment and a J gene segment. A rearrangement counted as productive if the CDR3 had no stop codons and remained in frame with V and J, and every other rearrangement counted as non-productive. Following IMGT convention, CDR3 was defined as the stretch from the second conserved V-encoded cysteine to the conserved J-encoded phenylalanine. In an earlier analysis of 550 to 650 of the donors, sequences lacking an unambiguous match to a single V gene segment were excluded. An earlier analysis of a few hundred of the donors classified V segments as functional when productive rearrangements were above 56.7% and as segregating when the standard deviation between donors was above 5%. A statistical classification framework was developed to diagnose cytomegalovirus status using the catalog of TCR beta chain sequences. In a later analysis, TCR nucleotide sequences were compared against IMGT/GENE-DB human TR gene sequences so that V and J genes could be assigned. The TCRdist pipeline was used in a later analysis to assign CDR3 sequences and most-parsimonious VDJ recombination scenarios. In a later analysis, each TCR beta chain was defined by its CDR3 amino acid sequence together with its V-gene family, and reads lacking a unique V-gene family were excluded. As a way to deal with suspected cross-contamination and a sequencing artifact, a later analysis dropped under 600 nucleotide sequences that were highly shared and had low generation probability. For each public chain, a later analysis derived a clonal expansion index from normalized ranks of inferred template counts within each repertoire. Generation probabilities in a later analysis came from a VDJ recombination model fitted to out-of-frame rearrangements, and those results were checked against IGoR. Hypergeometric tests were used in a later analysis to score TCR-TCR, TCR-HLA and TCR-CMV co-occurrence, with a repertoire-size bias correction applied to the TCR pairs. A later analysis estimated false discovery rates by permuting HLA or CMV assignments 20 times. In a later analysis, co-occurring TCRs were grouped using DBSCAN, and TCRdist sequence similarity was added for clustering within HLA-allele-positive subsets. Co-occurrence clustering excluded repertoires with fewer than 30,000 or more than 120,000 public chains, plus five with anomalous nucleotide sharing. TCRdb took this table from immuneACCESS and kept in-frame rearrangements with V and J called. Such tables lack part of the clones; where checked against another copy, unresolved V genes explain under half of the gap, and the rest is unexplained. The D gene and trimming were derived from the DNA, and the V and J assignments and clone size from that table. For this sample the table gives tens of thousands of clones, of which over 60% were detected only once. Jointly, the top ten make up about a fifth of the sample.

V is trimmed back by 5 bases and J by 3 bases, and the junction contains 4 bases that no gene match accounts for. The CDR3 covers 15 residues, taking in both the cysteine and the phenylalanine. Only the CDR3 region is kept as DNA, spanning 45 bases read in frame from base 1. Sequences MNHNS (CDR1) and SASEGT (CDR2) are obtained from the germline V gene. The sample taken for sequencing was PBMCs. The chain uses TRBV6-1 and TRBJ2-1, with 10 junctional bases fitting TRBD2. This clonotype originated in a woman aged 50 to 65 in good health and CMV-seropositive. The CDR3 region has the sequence CASSILAGSYNEQFF. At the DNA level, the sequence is TGTGCCAGCAGTATACTAGCGGGGAGCTACAATGAGCAGTTCTTC.